This entry features one T cell receptor beta chain sequence. The target antigen is unknown. Total RNA amounts of at least 6 micrograms were extracted per sample. This sample was included in a study of blood T cells in healthy people across ages. The trim removed 3 bases at V and 8 bases at J, leaving 10 bases unmatched. Germline CDR1 reads DFQATT; CDR2 reads SNEGSKA (reference sequence). CDR3 length equals 14 residues. A second roughly 6 to 12 cycle PCR used barcoded and J-beta primers. TCRdb reprocessed the 5' RACE reads via MiXCR and lists one record per CDR3 protein. The sample has about 1 million distinct CDR3 sequences, 35% to 55% seen once. Study observations and caveats: Estimates drawn from one million T cells were deemed to understate diversity. In long-lived donors, naive CD4+ cell counts and diversity exceeded those of aged donors. Strong correlation was found linking TCR beta diversity to naive T cell percentage.

The clonotype comes from a woman aged 55 to 70 in good health. Sequencing was performed on blood. The gene calls are TRBV20-1 and TRBJ2-1; the match to TRBD2 covers 7 bases. CDR3 sequence (DNA): TGCAGTGCTAGCGCTGGCGGGAGCTCCCATGAGCAGTTCTTC. Amino acid sequence: CSASAGGSSHEQFF.